The T cell receptor beta chain under discussion was sequenced for a study of CD8 T cells in Susac syndrome. High-throughput TCR beta sequencing covered peripheral CD8+ and CD4+ T cells. CD8+ and CD4+ T cells were negatively isolated; TEMRA cells were FACS-enriched. With random hexamers, reverse transcription was performed on roughly 0.5 to 1 ug of RNA. immunoSEQ multiplex PCR amplified TCR beta CDR3 across 54 Vbeta, 13 Jbeta. TCRdb re-called the immunoSEQ multiplex PCR reads with MiXCR, one entry per CDR3 protein. The table lists 70,000 to 100,000 distinct CDR3 sequences, over 80% of them singletons. The CDR3 has 12 residues. Germline V gives CDR1 SEHNR, CDR2 FQNEAQ (reference sequence). V was clipped by 3 bases and J by 7 bases, with 9 bases between them.

The V gene is TRBV7-9, the J gene TRBJ1-2, with D perhaps matching TRBD1 (5 bases). The source material was CD8+ T cells from PBMCs. This TCR was recovered from a human donor in good health. CDR3 in DNA: TGTGCCAGCAGCTTCGGGGGACTTGGCTACACCTTC. Translated, it gives CASSFGGLGYTF.